Below are 8 T cell receptor beta chains sequenced from a single sample in a study of cytomegalovirus exposure and HLA in healthy donors. Primers: 60 Vbeta forward and 13 Jbeta reverse. Some clones are missing from TCRdb's copy, which holds only in-frame ones; the method was immunoSEQ multiplex PCR. Here the sample spans 130,000 to 150,000 clones, approximately 78% being singletons. The sequencing input was PBMCs. The receptors here all came from a woman aged 35 to 49 in good health and CMV-seropositive.

CDR3 in DNA: TGTGCCAGCAGTCCGGGACAGGGGGTCCTGGGCGAGCAGTACTTC. It yields the protein CASSPGQGVLGEQYF. V usage is TRBV6-6 and J usage is TRBJ2-5; 11 bases align to TRBD1. The DNA end favors TRBJ2-7, so the J call may be wrong. Germline V lookup: CDR1 MNHNY, CDR2 SVGAGI (reference sequence). The CDR3 is made up of 15 amino acids.

The chain carries TRBV5-1 and TRBJ1-4, with TRBD1 matching 9 bases. Unmatched junction bases numbered 8, after V lost 4 bases and J lost 4 bases. Germline CDR1 SGHRS, CDR2 YFSETQ. The CDR3 is 16 residues long. The CDR3 here is CASSASGTGSNEKLFF. DNA for the CDR3: TGCGCCAGCAGCGCCTCCGGGACAGGGAGTAATGAAAAACTGTTTTTT.

The chain combines TRBV28 with TRBJ2-5, with D possibly matching TRBD1 (6 bases). The germline CDR1 and CDR2 sequences are MDHEN and SYDVKM. The V and J ends lost 6 bases and 5 bases respectively, with 16 bases between them. This CDR3 spans 14 amino acids. The CDR3 here is CASRGTPELETQYF. Here the CDR3 DNA reads TGTGCCAGCAGAGGGACACCCGAGTTGGAGACCCAGTACTTC.

This clone was counted once. The CDR3 sequence is CASSQWATSSYEQYF. CDR3 bases: TGCGCCAGCAGCCAATGGGCCACCAGCTCCTACGAGCAGTACTTC. V is TRBV4-1 and J is TRBJ2-7, with no clear D. The length of the CDR3 is 15 residues. Looked up from germline, CDR1 is MGHRA and CDR2 is YSYEKL. Trimming took off 2 bases at V and 0 bases at J, with 11 bases between the two ends.

This chain joins TRBV7-2 and TRBJ1-5; D gene uncertain. Germline lookup yields CDR1 SGHTA and CDR2 FQGNSA. This CDR3 has 15 amino acids. V shed 5 bases and J shed 0 bases, with 11 bases lying between them. CDR3 sequence: CASSRALGSNQPQHF. The CDR3 DNA reads as TGTGCCAGCAGCCGAGCCCTAGGTAGCAATCAGCCCCAGCATTTT.

This chain connects TRBV7-3 to TRBJ2-5, with TRBD1 matching over 12 bases. The CDR3 length is 15 residues. The germline gives CDR1 SGHTA, CDR2 FQGTGA. Unmatched junction bases numbered 6, after V lost 5 bases and J lost 5 bases. The chain's CDR3 is CASSPGQGAFETQYF. The CDR3 bases are TGTGCCAGCAGCCCGGGACAGGGGGCCTTTGAGACCCAGTACTTC.

The J gene is TRBJ2-5, the V gene TRBV4-2; TRBD1 agrees at 7 bases. The length of the CDR3 is 15 residues. Germline V lookup: CDR1 LGHNA, CDR2 YNFKEQ. With V trimmed by 2 bases and J by 2 bases, 5 bases remained unmatched. The CDR3 nucleotides read TGTGCCAGCAGCCAACAACTGACAGGGCAAGAGACCCAGTACTTC. It encodes CASSQQLTGQETQYF.

The chain links TRBV6-5 to TRBJ2-1; TRBD2 might be the D (6 bases). Trimming left V 5 bases short and J 5 bases short, with 13 bases between. The CDR3 covers 14 residues. Germline CDR1 MNHEY, CDR2 SVGAGI. CDR3 coding DNA: TGTGCCAGCAGTGCGTTGACTAGAAACAATGAGCAGTTCTTC. The encoded protein is CASSALTRNNEQFF.